The 31 T cell receptor beta chains given below trace back to one sample, sequenced in a study of OX40 agonist ivuxolimab in advanced cancers. The table came from immunoSEQ multiplex PCR; TCRdb's copy has only in-frame clones and leaves some out. The sample includes some 80,000 clones, 84% seen only once; the top ten take 0.4% to 0.5%. Sequencing used CD4+ or CD8+ T cells sorted from blood, obtained in a trial of the OX40 agonist ivuxolimab. These TCRs come from an adult with an advanced solid tumor such as melanoma, head and neck, liver or kidney cancer.

The CDR3, as DNA: TGTGCCAGCAGGGGCAGTGGCACTGAAGCTTTCTTT. It translates to CASRGSGTEAFF. The rearrangement links TRBV2 to TRBJ1-1; D remains unclear. Germline loops: CDR1 SNHLY, CDR2 FYNNEI. The CDR3 extends over 12 amino acids. Trimming stripped 6 bases from V and 4 bases from J, with 9 bases between.

The chain couples TRBV11-2 to TRBJ2-1; 7 bases match TRBD1. The germline CDR1 and CDR2 sequences are SGHAT and FQNNGV. The CDR3 runs to 14 residues. V gave up 7 bases and J gave up 10 bases; unmatched junction bases: 13. CDR3 in DNA: TGTGCCAGCATAGTAGGGGGCGCGTCCGCCGAGCAGTTCTTC. Its translation: CASIVGGASAEQFF.

This chain links TRBV10-3 with TRBJ1-1; D is ambiguous. V was pared by 4 bases and J by 1 base, with 7 bases between. The CDR3 loop spans 13 amino acids. Germline-derived CDR1 and CDR2 are ENHRY and SYGVKD. The CDR3 loop reads CAISAEENTEAFF. Here the CDR3 DNA reads TGTGCCATCAGTGCGGAAGAGAACACTGAAGCTTTCTTT.

The J gene is TRBJ2-6, the V gene TRBV29-1, with D uncertain. The CDR3 is 16 amino acids. Germline CDR1 reads SQVTM; CDR2 reads ANQGSEA. The V and J ends lost 4 bases and 0 bases respectively, with 13 bases between them. CDR3 DNA: TGCAGCGTTGCTGGTTTCCGTTCCTCTGGGGCCAACGTCCTGACTTTC. Its translation: CSVAGFRSSGANVLTF.

The CDR3 region has the DNA TGTGCCAGCTCACCACCAAGAGGCGGGAGGACCTACGAGCAGTACTTC. Protein sequence: CASSPPRGGRTYEQYF. V and J are TRBV18 and TRBJ2-7; 8 bases line up with TRBD2. This CDR3 comprises 16 residues. CDR1 and CDR2 from the germline V gene are KGHSH and LQKENI. After removal of 0 bases from V and 2 bases from J, the junction contained 6 bases not matched to a gene.

The chain is built from TRBV6-6 and TRBJ2-1; possible D gene TRBD2, 5 bases. Trimming pared 4 bases from V and 6 bases from J, leaving 10 bases between. The CDR3 runs 13 residues. Germline CDR1 reads MNHNY; CDR2 reads SVGAGI (reference sequence). The CDR3 nucleotides are TGTGCCAGCAGTTCGGTAGCGCTCAATGAGCAGTTCTTC. This sequence encodes CASSSVALNEQFF.

The chain combines TRBV7-2 with TRBJ2-1, with D possibly matching TRBD1 (6 bases). CDR1 and CDR2 from the germline V gene are SGHTA and FQGNSA. With 0 bases removed from V and 3 bases from J, the gap between germline ends came to 12 bases. This CDR3 is built from 16 residues. This CDR3 reads CASSLARGGVYNEQFF. The CDR3 bases are TGTGCCAGCAGCTTAGCCCGAGGGGGAGTCTACAATGAGCAGTTCTTC.

The V gene is TRBV11-3, the J gene TRBJ1-1; no reliable D call. The V and J ends lost 3 bases and 1 base respectively, with 9 bases between them. Germline V gives CDR1 SGHNT, CDR2 YENEEA. The CDR3 has 14 residues. The CDR3 nucleotides read TGTGCCAGCAGCTTGGTCCCCAGGAACACTGAAGCTTTCTTT. Encoded protein: CASSLVPRNTEAFF.

V gene TRBV27 combines with J gene TRBJ1-5; no firm D call. Trimming stripped 8 bases from V and 4 bases from J, with 12 bases between. Germline V lookup: CDR1 MNHEY, CDR2 SMNVEV (reference sequence). This CDR3 has 13 amino acids. The CDR3 bases are TGTGCCAGCGGAGGTTTTGGGAATCAGCCCCAGCATTTT. Protein product: CASGGFGNQPQHF.

This clone occurred a few times. J is TRBJ1-3 and V is TRBV29-1; D gene unclear. Germline loops: CDR1 SQVTM, CDR2 ANQGSEA. Between the trimmed V and J ends, which lost 1 base and 4 bases, there was a span of 11 bases. The CDR3 is made up of 14 amino acids. CDR3 DNA sequence: TGCAGCGTTGAAGGGCGGGGTGCAGGAAACACCATATATTTT. Its translation: CSVEGRGAGNTIYF.

The chain joins TRBV15 to TRBJ2-3, with D hard to call. The ends were cut back, 3 bases at V and 10 bases at J, with 11 bases in the middle. The germline V gene has CDR1 LNHNV and CDR2 YYDKDF (reference sequence). The CDR3 contains 12 residues. The CDR3 spells CATSSTGRAQYF. In nucleotides, the CDR3 is TGTGCCACCAGCAGCACCGGAAGAGCGCAGTATTTT.

The chain is built from TRBV5-1 and TRBJ2-3; D remains ambiguous. The germline V and J ends were trimmed by 1 base and 3 bases, with 12 bases remaining between them. Germline-derived CDR1 and CDR2 are SGHRS and YFSETQ. This CDR3 contains 15 residues. In nucleotides, the CDR3 is TGCGCCAGCAGCTTGATAGTAGCAAAGACAGATACGCAGTATTTT. It encodes CASSLIVAKTDTQYF.

The chain carries TRBV27 and TRBJ1-2; weak D call: TRBD1 (5 bases). CDR3 length: 14 residues. Trimming took 2 bases from V and 4 from J, leaving 11 bases between them. CDR1 and CDR2 (germline): MNHEY, SMNVEV (reference sequence). The CDR3 DNA reads as TGTGCCAGCAGTTTAAACGGCAGGGTCTATGGCTACACCTTC. Translated: CASSLNGRVYGYTF.

This rearrangement joins TRBV7-2 to TRBJ1-1, with 9 bases lining up with TRBD1. V trimming: 7 bases; J trimming: 3 bases; junction bases outside the gene matches: 9. The germline V gene has CDR1 SGHTA and CDR2 FQGNSA. This CDR3 is built from 15 residues. The CDR3, as DNA: TGTGCCAGCATCCCCCCCGGGACAGGGTACACTGAAGCTTTCTTT. It is translated as CASIPPGTGYTEAFF.

This clone was detected once. Here the CDR3 reads CASSSQTGGGYTF. The DNA for the CDR3 is TGTGCCAGCAGCTCCCAGACAGGGGGCGGCTACACCTTC. The chain uses TRBV7-3 and TRBJ1-2, with 10 bases lining up with TRBD1. The CDR3 runs 13 residues. V lost 4 bases and J lost 8; bases outside the gene matches: 4. The germline CDR1 and CDR2 sequences are SGHTA and FQGTGA.

The V call is TRBV5-1, the J call TRBJ1-2; tentatively, D is TRBD1 (6 bases). Germline V gene sequence: CDR1 SGHRS, CDR2 YFSETQ. V lost 1 base, J lost 3 bases, and 10 bases lay in between. There are 14 residues in the CDR3. The CDR3 region has the DNA TGCGCCAGCAGCTTGTTGGGGGCCGACTATGGCTACACCTTC. It translates to CASSLLGADYGYTF. Filled out from reference TRBV5-1 and TRBJ1-2, the complete variable domain reads KAGVTQTPRYLIKTRGQQVTLSCSPISGHRSVSWYQQTPGQGLQFLFEYFSETQRNKGNFPGRFSGRQFSNSRSEMNVSTLELGDSALYLCASSLLGADYGYTFGSGTRLTVV.

This rearrangement joins TRBV7-2 to TRBJ1-2; possibly TRBD1 for D (5 bases). The germline V and J ends were trimmed by 1 base and 5 bases, with 8 bases remaining between them. The CDR3 sequence is 13 residues long. Per germline, CDR1 SGHTA and CDR2 FQGNSA. CDR3 sequence (DNA): TGTGCCAGCAGCTTAGGCGGGACTTATGGCTACACCTTC. This translates into CASSLGGTYGYTF.

V gene TRBV30 combines with J gene TRBJ2-1; 8 bases fit TRBD2. J was trimmed by 7 bases and V by 5 bases; bases with no gene match: 7. Germline V CDR1 and CDR2: GTSNPN, SVGIG (reference sequence). The CDR3 loop spans 13 amino acids. CDR3 loop: CAWGAGVRNEQFF. The CDR3 nucleotides are TGTGCCTGGGGAGCGGGAGTTAGAAATGAGCAGTTCTTC.

V usage is TRBV2 and J usage is TRBJ2-2; TRBD2 aligns across 13 bases. Germline CDR1 reads SNHLY; CDR2 reads FYNNEI. The CDR3 length is 20 residues. Germline trimming cut 5 bases from V and 2 bases from J; bases unmatched to any gene: 14. CDR3 protein: CASSPFPGLAGIPNTGELFF. DNA for the CDR3: TGTGCCAGCAGTCCATTCCCGGGACTAGCGGGAATTCCTAACACCGGGGAGCTGTTTTTT.

The chain couples TRBV6-1 to TRBJ1-5; D call uncertain. The CDR3 runs 14 residues. Germline lookup yields CDR1 MNHNS and CDR2 SASEGT. V shed 4 bases and J shed 3 bases, with 10 bases lying between them. CDR3 sequence (DNA): TGTGCCAGCAGTGGTACAGCTGACAATCAGCCCCAGCATTTT. This gives the protein CASSGTADNQPQHF.

The gene calls are TRBV28 and TRBJ1-2, with unresolved D. The CDR3 runs to 12 residues. Trimming stripped 6 bases from V and 2 bases from J, with 7 bases between. Germline CDR1 MDHEN, CDR2 SYDVKM. CDR3 in DNA: TGTGCCAGCAGCCGAAAAAACTATGGCTACACCTTC. Translation: CASSRKNYGYTF.

The rearrangement joins TRBV5-1 to TRBJ2-3; a weak D match, TRBD2 (5 bases). V gave up 0 bases and J gave up 2 bases, with 10 bases separating them. CDR1 and CDR2 (germline): SGHRS, YFSETQ. The CDR3 is 15 amino acids. CDR3 bases: TGCGCCAGCAGCTTGGACGGCGGGCCCACAGATACGCAGTATTTT. This translates into CASSLDGGPTDTQYF.

The rearrangement links TRBV5-5 to TRBJ2-2, with TRBD2 matching over 9 bases. The CDR3 is 15 amino acids. The germline CDR1 and CDR2 sequences are SGHKS and YYEKEE (reference sequence). V gave up 3 bases and J gave up 5 bases; unmatched junction bases: 5. In DNA, the CDR3 is TGTGCCAGCAGCTATCTAGCGGGATCAACCGGGGAGCTGTTTTTT. Its protein product is CASSYLAGSTGELFF.

This sequence joins TRBV29-1 and TRBJ2-1; 12 nucleotides agree with TRBD2. V gave up 8 bases and J gave up 9 bases; unmatched junction bases: 8. Germline V gene sequence: CDR1 SQVTM, CDR2 ANQGSEA. This CDR3 spans 13 amino acids. This CDR3 is CSKGTSGLSEQFF. The CDR3 DNA is TGCAGCAAAGGGACTAGCGGGTTAAGTGAGCAGTTCTTC.

This chain uses TRBV5-8 with TRBJ1-2; D perhaps matches TRBD1 (6 bases). Germline V gene lookup returns CDR1 SGHTS and CDR2 YDEGEE. CDR3 length equals 13 residues. V lost 4 bases and J lost 1, with 8 bases in between. The CDR3 bases are TGTGCCAGCAGCAGACAGGATAACTATGGCTACACCTTC. Residues: CASSRQDNYGYTF. The full variable domain, rest sourced from reference TRBV5-8 and TRBJ1-2, is EAGVTQSPTHLIKTRGQQATLRCSPISGHTSVYWYQQALGLGLQFLLWYDEGEERNRGNFPPRFSGRQFPNYSSELNVNALELEDSALYLCASSRQDNYGYTFGSGTRLTVV.

The J gene is TRBJ1-5, the V gene TRBV9, with D possibly being TRBD1 (5 bases). Trimming took 0 bases from V and 0 from J, leaving 7 bases between them. This CDR3 region has 15 residues. Germline V gene lookup returns CDR1 SGDLS and CDR2 YYNGEE. CDR3 DNA sequence: TGTGCCAGCAGCGTAGAGGGGAATAGCAATCAGCCCCAGCATTTT. Translated: CASSVEGNSNQPQHF.

The chain carries TRBV28 and TRBJ2-7; D remains unclear. The CDR3 spans 12 residues. Trimming left V 11 bases short and J 1 base short, with 12 bases between. The germline V gene has CDR1 MDHEN and CDR2 SYDVKM. CDR3 region: CAVQASSYEQYV. As DNA, the CDR3 is TGTGCCGTGCAGGCATCTTCCTACGAGCAGTACGTC.

The chain couples TRBV4-2 to TRBJ1-2; maybe TRBD1 (5 bases). This CDR3 comprises 14 residues. In germline, CDR1 is LGHNA, CDR2 YNFKEQ. V was trimmed by 4 bases and J by 4 bases, leaving 13 bases between them. CDR3: CASSRGGMGYGYTF. The CDR3, as DNA: TGTGCCAGCAGCCGCGGGGGGATGGGCTATGGCTACACCTTC.

The chain joins TRBV7-6 to TRBJ2-1, with 14 positions matching TRBD2. This CDR3 contains 17 residues. CDR1 and CDR2 from the germline V gene are SGHVS and FNYEAQ. V lost 2 bases and J lost 9; bases outside the gene matches: 9. This chain's CDR3 is CASSLTGTSGSSGEQFF. Here the CDR3 DNA reads TGTGCCAGCAGCTTAACCGGGACTAGCGGGAGTTCTGGTGAGCAGTTCTTC.

This clone appeared a single time. This chain connects TRBV28 to TRBJ1-2; no clear D gene. Germline lookup yields CDR1 MDHEN and CDR2 SYDVKM. This CDR3 is built from 13 residues. V dropped 10 bases and J dropped 3 bases, with 15 bases sitting between them. The CDR3 loop is CATRTEGYYGYTF. In DNA form, the CDR3 reads TGTGCCACCCGGACGGAGGGATACTATGGCTACACCTTC.

The chain recombines TRBV18 with TRBJ2-5; 11 positions match TRBD1. The CDR3 runs to 16 residues. Germline-derived CDR1 and CDR2 are KGHSH and LQKENI. Losses at the gene ends were 3 bases for V and 7 bases for J; bases not matched to a gene: 10. This CDR3 is CASSPGQGASGRTQYF. The CDR3 DNA reads TGTGCCAGCTCACCTGGACAGGGGGCGAGTGGTAGGACCCAGTACTTC.